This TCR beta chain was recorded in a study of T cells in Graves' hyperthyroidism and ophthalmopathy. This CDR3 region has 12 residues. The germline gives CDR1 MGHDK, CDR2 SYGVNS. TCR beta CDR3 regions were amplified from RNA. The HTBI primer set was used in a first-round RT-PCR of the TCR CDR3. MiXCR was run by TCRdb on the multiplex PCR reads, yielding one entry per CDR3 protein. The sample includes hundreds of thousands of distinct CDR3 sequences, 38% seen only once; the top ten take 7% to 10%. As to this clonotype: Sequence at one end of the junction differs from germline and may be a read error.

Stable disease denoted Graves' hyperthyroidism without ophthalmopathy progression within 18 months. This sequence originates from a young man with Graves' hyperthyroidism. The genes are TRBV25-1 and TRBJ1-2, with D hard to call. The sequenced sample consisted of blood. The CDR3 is CACSARGSGYTF. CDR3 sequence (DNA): TGTGCCTGCAGTGCTCGGGGATCTGGCTACACCTTC.